This entry lists 23 T cell receptor beta chains sequenced from one sample in a study of OX40 agonist ivuxolimab in advanced cancers. Assay used: immunoSEQ multiplex PCR; TCRdb lists only in-frame clones, some missing. This sample carries about 47,000 clones, about 90% of them seen once, and the ten largest clones take less than 35%. This specimen consisted of CD4+ or CD8+ T cells sorted from blood, obtained in a trial of the OX40 agonist ivuxolimab. These receptors came from an adult with an advanced solid tumor such as melanoma, head and neck, liver or kidney cancer.

This clone was counted a single time. Relative to the germline gene, one junction end is altered; a read error may explain this. The chain recombines TRBV7-7 with TRBJ2-5, with 7 bases aligning to TRBD1. The CDR3 sequence is 14 residues long. Germline V gene sequence: CDR1 SSHAT, CDR2 FNYEAQ (reference sequence). The CDR3 loop is CASSSLTGSGTQYF. The CDR3, as DNA: TGTGCTAGCAGCTCTTTGACAGGGTCGGGGACCCAGTACTTC.

This clone was counted only a few times. V usage is TRBV6-1 and J usage is TRBJ1-2; tentatively, D is TRBD1 (6 bases). This CDR3 is 12 amino acids long. V was pared by 6 bases and J by 6 bases, with 11 bases between. CDR1 and CDR2 from the germline V gene are MNHNS and SASEGT. The CDR3 is CASRWEGDGYTF. The CDR3 nucleotides read TGTGCCAGCAGGTGGGAGGGGGATGGCTACACCTTC.

This clone has just a few counts. The rearrangement links TRBV10-3 to TRBJ2-6, with a possible D match to TRBD1 (5 bases). This CDR3 is 17 amino acids long. With 0 bases removed from V and 2 bases from J, the gap between germline ends came to 11 bases. Germline assignment: CDR1 ENHRY and CDR2 SYGVKD. The CDR3 sequence: CAISESETVAGANVLTF. The CDR3 DNA sequence: TGTGCCATCAGTGAGTCGGAGACAGTGGCTGGGGCCAACGTCCTGACTTTC.

V usage is TRBV11-3 and J usage is TRBJ1-5, with D hard to call. Germline CDR1 is SGHNT and CDR2 is YENEEA. CDR3 length: 12 residues. Trimming took off 1 base at V and 11 bases at J, with 9 bases between the two ends. CDR3 residues: CASSLGPQAQHF. The CDR3 DNA sequence: TGTGCCAGCAGCTTAGGGCCCCAGGCCCAGCATTTT.

The count of this clone is one. The rearrangement joins TRBV6-5 to TRBJ2-7; D may be TRBD2 (6 bases). CDR3 length equals 12 residues. Germline CDR1 is MNHEY and CDR2 is SVGAGI. Trimming stripped 6 bases from V and 0 bases from J, with 6 bases between. CDR3 sequence (DNA): TGTGCCAGCAGGCGGGACTCCTACGAGCAGTACTTC. It yields the protein CASRRDSYEQYF.

V is TRBV28 and J is TRBJ2-1, with 13 bases aligning to TRBD2. V was clipped by 7 bases and J by 6 bases; unmatched bases: 6. Germline assignment: CDR1 MDHEN and CDR2 SYDVKM. The CDR3 covers 15 residues. The CDR3 nucleotides read TGTGCCAGCAAACTAGCGGGAGGGTCCGTCAATGAGCAGTTCTTC. As protein: CASKLAGGSVNEQFF.

The genes are TRBV5-4 and TRBJ1-1; no firm D call. The V and J ends lost 0 bases and 0 bases respectively, with 3 bases between them. Per germline, CDR1 SGHNT and CDR2 YYREEE (reference sequence). The CDR3 covers 13 residues. Here the CDR3 DNA reads TGTGCCAGCAGCTTGGCTGTGAACACTGAAGCTTTCTTT. This codes for CASSLAVNTEAFF.

This chain links TRBV5-1 with TRBJ2-3; a possible D gene is TRBD2 (5 bases). CDR1 SGHRS and CDR2 YFSETQ come from the germline V gene. The CDR3 runs to 14 residues. Trimming left V 4 bases short and J 1 base short, with 10 bases between. CDR3 sequence (DNA): TGCGCCAGCAGCCCGGGATGGGGCACAGATACGCAGTATTTT. Protein sequence: CASSPGWGTDTQYF.

This clone has only a few counts. The V call is TRBV5-6, the J call TRBJ1-2; D is uncertain. Trimming shortened V by 5 bases and J by 4 bases, and 12 bases separated the two germline ends. CDR1 SGHDT and CDR2 YYEEEE come from the germline V gene. The CDR3 is made up of 13 amino acids. This CDR3 is CASRYIGSYGYTF. For the CDR3, the DNA is TGTGCCAGCAGGTATATAGGCAGCTATGGCTACACCTTC.

The chain joins TRBV27 to TRBJ2-1, with 9 positions matching TRBD2. V was clipped by 6 bases and J by 4 bases; unmatched bases: 19. The germline V gene has CDR1 MNHEY and CDR2 SMNVEV (reference sequence). The CDR3 covers 19 residues. The DNA for the CDR3 is TGTGCCAGCAGCTTACTAACCCCGGGAGCGGGAGGTAAATACAATGAGCAGTTCTTC. The encoded protein is CASSLLTPGAGGKYNEQFF.

V usage is TRBV7-8 and J usage is TRBJ1-3; D unclear. Germline V gene sequence: CDR1 SGHVS, CDR2 FQNEAQ. V was shortened by 6 bases and J by 2 bases, with 11 bases between the two germline ends. The CDR3 contains 14 residues. The CDR3 protein is CASSPDVAGNTIYF. CDR3 sequence (DNA): TGTGCCAGCAGTCCGGACGTCGCTGGAAACACCATATATTTT.

This chain joins TRBV5-4 and TRBJ2-3; D gene unclear. The ends were cut back, 4 bases at V and 5 bases at J, with 14 bases in the middle. This CDR3 spans 14 amino acids. Germline CDR1 is SGHNT and CDR2 is YYREEE (reference sequence). The CDR3 DNA is TGTGCCAGCAGCCCGAGGCCCCTCGAAGATACGCAGTATTTT. Translation: CASSPRPLEDTQYF.

The chain combines TRBV28 with TRBJ1-1; a possible D gene is TRBD1 (6 bases). Per germline, CDR1 MDHEN and CDR2 SYDVKM. The CDR3 contains 16 residues. The V end lost 3 bases, the J end lost 1 base, and 15 bases lay between the germline ends. CDR3: CASSFRQGRGNTEAFF. CDR3 coding DNA: TGTGCCAGCAGTTTTAGGCAGGGGAGGGGGAACACTGAAGCTTTCTTT.

The chain recombines TRBV5-6 with TRBJ2-3, with a possible D match to TRBD1 (5 bases). V shed 4 bases and J shed 3 bases, with 12 bases lying between them. The CDR3 contains 14 residues. CDR1 and CDR2 (germline): SGHDT, YYEEEE. For the CDR3, the DNA is TGTGCCAGCAGCGGCCAGGGAAAGACAGATACGCAGTATTTT. Amino acids: CASSGQGKTDTQYF.

The V gene is TRBV25-1, the J gene TRBJ2-7; no firm D call. Germline V gene lookup returns CDR1 MGHDK and CDR2 SYGVNS. V lost 6 bases and J 2 bases, leaving 11 bases between the germline ends. The CDR3 has 13 amino acids. This chain's CDR3 is CASRTEGPYEQYF. The CDR3 DNA reads TGTGCCAGCAGGACGGAAGGTCCCTACGAGCAGTACTTC.

V and J are TRBV5-4 and TRBJ2-3; D remains unclear. The germline gives CDR1 SGHNT, CDR2 YYREEE (reference sequence). This CDR3 is 15 amino acids long. The V gene lost 4 bases and the J gene lost 0 bases, with 12 bases spanning the gap. The CDR3 bases are TGTGCCAGCAGCCCAGACGGAACTAGCACAGATACGCAGTATTTT. This encodes CASSPDGTSTDTQYF. The full variable domain, its missing parts supplied by reference TRBV5-4 and TRBJ2-3, is ETGVTQSPTHLIKTRGQQVTLRCSSQSGHNTVSWYQQALGQGPQFIFQYYREEENGRGNFPPRFSGLQFPNYSSELNVNALELDDSALYLCASSPDGTSTDTQYFGPGTRLTVL.

V and J are TRBV2 and TRBJ2-1; a weak D match, TRBD2 (6 bases). CDR3 length equals 13 residues. Germline V gene lookup returns CDR1 SNHLY and CDR2 FYNNEI. V was shortened by 4 bases and J by 6 bases, with 10 bases between the two germline ends. The CDR3 DNA reads TGTGCCAGCAGTGCCGGGACTCTCAATGAGCAGTTCTTC. Translating gives CASSAGTLNEQFF. The whole variable domain, remainder taken from reference TRBV2 and TRBJ2-1, is EPEVTQTPSHQVTQMGQEVILRCVPISNHLYFYWYRQILGQKVEFLVSFYNNEISEKSEIFDDQFSVERPDGSNFTLKIRSTKLEDSAMYFCASSAGTLNEQFFGPGTRLTVL.

The rearrangement links TRBV19 to TRBJ1-1, with 7 bases fitting TRBD1. This CDR3 is 16 amino acids long. V lost 3 bases and J lost 1; bases outside the gene matches: 8. Germline values: CDR1 LNHDA, CDR2 SQIVND (reference sequence). CDR3 residues: CASSIVFQGENTEAFF. The CDR3 nucleotides are TGTGCCAGTAGTATCGTTTTTCAGGGGGAGAACACTGAAGCTTTCTTT.

The chain is built from TRBV7-3 and TRBJ2-1; D uncertain. Trimming shortened V by 5 bases and J by 6 bases, and 14 bases separated the two germline ends. Germline CDR1 and CDR2: SGHTA and FQGTGA. The CDR3 extends over 14 amino acids. CDR3 region: CASSEALTPNEQFF. The CDR3 DNA is TGTGCCAGCAGCGAAGCACTTACCCCCAATGAGCAGTTCTTC.

The chain employs TRBV20-1 and TRBJ2-7; D gene ambiguous. The CDR3 consists of 10 residues. Deletions cut 0 bases from V and 6 bases from J, with 3 bases between. Germline assignment: CDR1 DFQATT and CDR2 SNEGSKA (reference sequence). CDR3 region: CSARDLEQYF. The CDR3 bases are TGCAGTGCTAGAGATCTCGAGCAGTACTTC.

The J gene is TRBJ2-5, the V gene TRBV9; TRBD1 matches at 7 bases. The CDR3 is 16 residues long. J was trimmed by 2 bases and V by 1 base; bases with no gene match: 8. CDR1 SGDLS and CDR2 YYNGEE come from the germline V gene. DNA for the CDR3: TGTGCCAGCAGCGTAAAGGCGGGCAGGGGGCAAGAGACCCAGTACTTC. It is translated as CASSVKAGRGQETQYF.

This chain links TRBV4-2 with TRBJ1-2; D not certain. The CDR3 is made up of 14 amino acids. Between the trimmed V and J ends, which lost 3 bases and 1 base, there was a span of 9 bases. Germline lookup yields CDR1 LGHNA and CDR2 YNFKEQ. CDR3: CASSQIQLNYGYTF. The CDR3 nucleotides are TGTGCCAGCAGCCAGATACAGCTTAACTATGGCTACACCTTC.

The chain uses TRBV6-5 and TRBJ2-7; D assignment may be TRBD1 or TRBD2 (5 bases each). Germline CDR1 reads MNHEY; CDR2 reads SVGAGI. This CDR3 has 15 amino acids. V was cut by 5 bases and J by 2 bases, with 16 bases left in between. Here the CDR3 reads CASSAIGTSPYEQYF. Here the CDR3 DNA reads TGTGCCAGCAGTGCTATAGGGACGAGTCCCTACGAGCAGTACTTC.